This TCR beta chain was captured by sequencing in a study of CD8 T cells in ankylosing spondylitis. Study observations and caveats: Characteristic, it appeared, of ankylosing spondylitis blood was a TCR beta motif of 7 or 8 highly homologous variants. Reportedly, disease-linked clones are significantly enriched in ankylosing spondylitis patients' matched synovial fluid.

With V trimmed by 0 bases and J by 8 bases, 11 bases remained unmatched. The CDR3 spans 18 residues. Germline-derived CDR1 and CDR2 are LGHNA and YNFKEQ. This clonotype was seen only a few times. The antigen is not known. MiXCR, applied by TCRdb to the 5' RACE reads, yields one record per CDR3 protein. Of approximately 300,000 distinct CDR3 sequences listed, around 8% are singletons. The genes are TRBV4-2 and TRBJ1-6; 9 nucleotides line up with TRBD1. The sequencing input was blood, either unsorted or a sorted T cell fraction (not recorded which). The TCR sequence derives from a male donor with ankylosing spondylitis. Written as DNA, the CDR3 is TGTGCCAGCAGCCAAGATCCCGTGTCGGGACAGGGTCATTCACCCCTCCACTTT. It yields the protein CASSQDPVSGQGHSPLHF.